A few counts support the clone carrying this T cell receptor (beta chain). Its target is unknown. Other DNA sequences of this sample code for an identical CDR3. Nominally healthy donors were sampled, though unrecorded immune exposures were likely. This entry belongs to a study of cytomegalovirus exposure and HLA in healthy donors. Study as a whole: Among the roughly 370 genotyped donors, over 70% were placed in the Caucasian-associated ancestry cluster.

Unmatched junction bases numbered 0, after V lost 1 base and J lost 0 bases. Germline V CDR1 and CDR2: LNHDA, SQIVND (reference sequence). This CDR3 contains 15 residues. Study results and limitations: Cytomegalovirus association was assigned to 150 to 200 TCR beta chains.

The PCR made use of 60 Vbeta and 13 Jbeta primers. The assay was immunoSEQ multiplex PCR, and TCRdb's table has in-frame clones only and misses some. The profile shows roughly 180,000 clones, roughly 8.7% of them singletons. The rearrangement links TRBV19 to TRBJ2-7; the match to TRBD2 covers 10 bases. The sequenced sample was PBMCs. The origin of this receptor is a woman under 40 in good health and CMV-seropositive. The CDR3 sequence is CASSIGLAGSYEQYF. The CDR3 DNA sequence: TGTGCCAGTAGTATAGGACTAGCGGGCTCCTACGAGCAGTACTTC.